This is a list of T cell receptor beta chains from one sample in a study of cytomegalovirus exposure and HLA in healthy donors. Using immunoSEQ multiplex PCR, the repertoire was profiled, and TCRdb retains in-frame clones only, with some absent. This sample has about 160,000 clones, with roughly four fifths found just once. Source material: PBMCs. These receptors originate from a girl aged 2 to 9 in good health and CMV-seropositive. Both conserved end residues are part of each CDR3. A D gene is named only where the DNA matches it firmly. Rows may omit the clone size; those that give it use once, few, many or a size class.

d_call clone_size j_call v_call cdr3_aa cdr3_nt
- once TRBJ2-7 TRBV27 CASSFLTPGKHEQYF TGTGCCAGCAGTTTTTTAACCCCAGGGAAGCACGAGCAGTACTTC
- - TRBJ2-5 TRBV2 CASGVAGETQYF TGTGCCAGCGGGGTTGCGGGAGAGACCCAGTACTTC
TRBD2 - TRBJ2-6 TRBV28 CASRHLTSALNSGANVLTF TGTGCCAGCAGGCATCTGACTAGCGCCCTCAACTCTGGGGCCAACGTCCTGACTTTC
- - TRBJ2-5 TRBV2 CASTPLVQEAQYF TGTGCCAGCACCCCGCTAGTTCAAGAGGCCCAGTACTTC
TRBD1 few TRBJ1-3 TRBV2 CASSEGTGSGNTIYF TGTGCCAGCAGTGAAGGGACAGGGTCTGGAAACACCATATATTTT
- - TRBJ2-2 TRBV4-1 CASRLAGELFF TGCGCCAGCAGACTGGCCGGGGAGCTGTTTTTT
TRBD1 - TRBJ2-5 TRBV5-1 CASSLGQGQETQYF TGCGCCAGCAGCTTGGGACAGGGCCAAGAGACCCAGTACTTC
TRBD2 - TRBJ2-7 TRBV28 CASSLGLAPYEQYF TGTGCCAGCAGTTTGGGACTAGCTCCTTACGAGCAGTACTTC
- - TRBJ2-7 TRBV5-1 CASSVTGGDEQYF TGCGCCAGCAGCGTCACAGGGGGGGACGAGCAGTACTTC
- few TRBJ2-4 TRBV4-1 CASSRLTSPGHQYF TGCGCCAGCAGCCGCTTAACCTCACCGGGACACCAGTACTTC
- - TRBJ2-3 TRBV9 CASSVELLTTDTQYF TGTGCCAGCAGCGTAGAACTTTTAACCACAGATACGCAGTATTTT
- - TRBJ1-1 TRBV6-6 CASSYSGRINTEAFF TGTGCCAGCAGTTACTCGGGCAGGATCAACACTGAAGCTTTCTTT
- - TRBJ2-3 TRBV12-5 CASGLSSTDTQYF TGTGCTAGTGGTTTATCTAGCACAGATACGCAGTATTTT
- - TRBJ1-1 TRBV28 CASSLLSLEAFF TGTGCCAGCAGTTTATTAAGCCTTGAAGCTTTCTTT
TRBD2 - TRBJ2-3 TRBV9 CASSAGTSGRGADTQYF TGTGCCAGCAGCGCCGGGACTAGCGGGAGGGGAGCAGATACGCAGTATTTT
- - TRBJ2-1 TRBV2 CASSEKTSVDEQFF TGTGCCAGCAGTGAGAAAACTTCTGTTGATGAGCAGTTCTTC
- - TRBJ2-5 TRBV7-9 CASSSRDWEETQYF TGTGCCAGCAGCTCCCGGGACTGGGAAGAAACCCAGTACTTC
- - TRBJ2-5 TRBV7-2 CASSPDRGTQYF TGTGCCAGCAGCCCCGATAGGGGGACCCAGTACTTC
- - TRBJ2-7 TRBV5-1 CASSPSIPGMGFYEQYF TGCGCCAGCAGCCCCTCGATCCCCGGGATGGGTTTCTACGAGCAGTACTTC
TRBD2 - TRBJ2-5 TRBV4-1 CASSQRSLAVSQTQYF TGCGCCAGCAGCCAAAGGTCCCTAGCGGTGTCTCAGACCCAGTACTTC
- - TRBJ1-3 TRBV5-4 CASSPGGNTIYF TGTGCCAGCAGCCCCGGTGGAAACACCATATATTTT
TRBD2 once TRBJ2-7 TRBV15 CATSRPRTTSGPSYEQYF TGTGCCACCAGCAGACCAAGAACGACTAGCGGCCCTTCCTACGAGCAGTACTTC
- - TRBJ2-3 TRBV30 CAWSVGLETDTQYF TGTGCCTGGAGTGTTGGTTTGGAGACAGATACGCAGTATTTT
- once TRBJ2-1 TRBV5-1 CASSGDISSYNEQFF TGCGCCAGCAGCGGGGACATTAGCTCCTACAATGAGCAGTTCTTC
- - TRBJ1-2 TRBV6-5 CASSFNGRDTRGYTF TGTGCCAGCAGTTTCAATGGACGGGACACTAGGGGCTACACCTTC
TRBD1 - TRBJ1-1 TRBV27 CASIPRTGGGGTEAFF TGTGCCAGCATCCCCCGGACAGGGGGGGGTGGCACTGAAGCTTTCTTT
- - TRBJ2-6 TRBV4-2 CASSLGAGSGANVLTF TGTGCCAGCAGCCTCGGAGCGGGCTCTGGGGCCAACGTCCTGACTTTC
- - TRBJ1-1 TRBV21-1 CASSKACGAGEDTEAFF TGTGCCAGCAGCAAAGCTTGCGGAGCAGGGGAAGACACTGAAGCTTTCTTT
TRBD2 - TRBJ2-7 TRBV20-1 CSARRGYEQYF TGCAGTGCCCGGCGGGGGTACGAGCAGTACTTC
- - TRBJ1-1 TRBV5-1 CASSLATGPTEAFF TGCGCCAGCAGCTTGGCTACAGGGCCCACTGAAGCTTTCTTT
- - TRBJ2-5 TRBV2 CASILEIQETQYF TGTGCCAGCATTCTAGAAATACAAGAGACCCAGTACTTC
- - TRBJ1-1 TRBV30 CAWSSAGVGTEAFF TGTGCCTGGAGTTCCGCCGGGGTGGGCACTGAAGCTTTCTTT
- - TRBJ1-5 TRBV6-1 CASRRGVKDQPQHF TGTGCCAGCAGGCGGGGGGTTAAAGATCAGCCCCAGCATTTT
- once TRBJ1-5 TRBV9 CASSVGGPGSNQPQHF TGTGCCAGCAGCGTAGGCGGACCGGGAAGCAATCAGCCCCAGCATTTT
TRBD1 - TRBJ1-5 TRBV5-5 CASSFPGTGDGEPQHF TGTGCCAGCAGCTTTCCGGGGACAGGGGATGGGGAGCCCCAGCATTTT
TRBD1 - TRBJ2-7 TRBV6-6 CASRPGQGRYYEQYF TGTGCCAGCCGGCCGGGACAGGGTCGGTACTACGAGCAGTACTTC
TRBD2 once TRBJ2-3 TRBV25-1 CASSGGGPFYDTQYF TGTGCCAGTTCGGGGGGAGGGCCTTTTTACGATACGCAGTATTTT
- once TRBJ2-5 TRBV1 CTSSPYRTSGRSRETQYF TGCACCAGCAGCCCCTACCGGACTAGCGGGAGAAGTAGGGAGACCCAGTACTTC
TRBD1 - TRBJ1-4 TRBV9 CASSGGQSEYSEKLFF TGTGCCAGCAGCGGGGGACAGTCGGAGTATTCTGAAAAACTGTTTTTT